This TCR beta chain was retrieved from a study of Ad26.COV2.S vaccination and SARS-CoV-2 variants. Overall study context: Doses of Ad26.COV2.S were injected into muscle once or twice, 56 days apart. General study findings and limits: Participants in the vaccine arm had higher spike-specific TCR breadth; placebo recipients had lower. Vaccine and placebo recipients had similar non-spike TCR breadth.

Treatment denoted: about 20 received Ad26.COV2.S at low or high dose, single or two shots; about 5 received placebo; per-sample allocation not given. After the first vaccine or placebo injection, samples were drawn on day 63. It was Wuhan-strain SARS-CoV-2 spike that the Ad26 vaccine vector expressed. The junction had 8 bases not matched to a gene; V was cut back by 8 bases and J by 2 bases. Germline V gene sequence: CDR1 WSHSY, CDR2 SAAADI. The CDR3 sequence is 15 residues long. As regards this clone: Its antigen is unidentified.

Repertoires were generated with immunoSEQ multiplex PCR, while TCRdb's copy carries only in-frame clones and drops some. The table has about 320,000 clones, about 82% seen once. The TCR sequence derives from a person aged 18-65 years who received the Ad26.COV2.S COVID-19 vaccine or a placebo. The J gene is TRBJ2-1, the V gene TRBV10-2; the match to TRBD2 covers 8 bases. Sequencing used peripheral blood, obtained in a trial of Ad26.COV2.S vaccine versus placebo. The CDR3 nucleotides are TGCGCCAGCCGCTTTGCGGGGGGAACCTACAATGAGCAGTTCTTC. Translation: CASRFAGGTYNEQFF.